This T cell receptor beta chain is from a study of blood T cell repertoires in COVID-19. Only in-frame clones appear in the TCRdb table, and some are missing; sequencing was by immunoSEQ multiplex PCR. The repertoire holds over 40,000 clones, with over 80% as singletons. This clone was seen only once. V was clipped by 2 bases and J by 7 bases, with 11 bases between them. Germline loops: CDR1 KGHSH, CDR2 LQKENI. CDR3 length: 13 amino acids. The clonotype was recovered from a middle-aged man with acute or convalescent COVID-19. Sequenced material: peripheral blood. V is TRBV18 and J is TRBJ1-2; no definite D call. CDR3 DNA: TGTGCCAGCTCACCAGAGAGGTCTGGTGGCTACACCTTC. It encodes CASSPERSGGYTF.